Below are 17 T cell receptor beta chains sequenced from a single sample in a study of T cells in localized non-small cell lung cancer. Sequencing was performed with immunoSEQ multiplex PCR; in TCRdb, only in-frame clones are kept and a portion is missing. The sample lists about 1,300 clones, around 40% occurring once. Specimen: lung tumor tissue, collected before any cancer treatment. All receptors derive from a male donor aged 60 or over with stage III lung adenocarcinoma.

The chain is built from TRBV18 and TRBJ2-7; D gene ambiguous. Germline loops: CDR1 KGHSH, CDR2 LQKENI. The CDR3 spans 13 residues. The V gene lost 0 bases and the J gene lost 4 bases, with 7 bases spanning the gap. CDR3 protein: CASSPPSRYEQYF. The CDR3 bases are TGTGCCAGCTCACCACCCTCCCGGTACGAGCAGTACTTC.

The chain carries TRBV6-8 and TRBJ1-3, with D uncertain. Germline V gene sequence: CDR1 MNHGY, CDR2 SAAAGT. V lost 6 bases and J lost 1, with 7 bases in between. The CDR3 totals 13 residues. Here the CDR3 reads CASREGSGNTIYF. CDR3 sequence (DNA): TGTGCCAGCAGGGAGGGATCTGGAAACACCATATATTTT.

The chain links TRBV19 to TRBJ1-1; D is undetermined. Trimming left V 6 bases short and J 1 base short, with 12 bases between. Germline lookup yields CDR1 LNHDA and CDR2 SQIVND (reference sequence). CDR3 length equals 14 residues. CDR3 in amino acids: CASSAIDSNTEAFF. The CDR3 region has the DNA TGTGCCAGTAGCGCCATTGATTCGAACACTGAAGCTTTCTTT.

The chain links TRBV14 to TRBJ1-1; D is unresolved. V dropped 7 bases and J dropped 0 bases, with 9 bases sitting between them. The CDR3 has 13 amino acids. The germline V gene has CDR1 SGHDN and CDR2 FVKESK. CDR3 amino acids: CASTQELNTEAFF. The CDR3 DNA is TGTGCCAGCACCCAGGAGTTGAACACTGAAGCTTTCTTT.

This clone is labeled as large. V is TRBV6-8 and J is TRBJ2-1; 8 bases line up with TRBD1. Per germline, CDR1 MNHGY and CDR2 SAAAGT. This CDR3 has 15 residues. J lost 6 bases, V lost 5 bases, and 9 bases had no gene match. CDR3 region: CASSSQGARINEQFF. The CDR3 nucleotides read TGTGCCAGCAGTAGCCAGGGGGCGCGAATCAATGAGCAGTTCTTC.

The genes are TRBV29-1 and TRBJ2-7; TRBD2 is a possible D gene (5 bases). CDR1 is SQVTM, CDR2 ANQGSEA, per germline. CDR3 length: 13 residues. The V end lost 3 bases, the J end lost 5 bases, and 14 bases lay between the germline ends. The CDR3, as DNA: TGCAGCGTTGATACACGGGGTGGGGACGAGCAGTACTTC. Translating gives CSVDTRGGDEQYF.

The rearrangement uses TRBV29-1 and TRBJ1-5, with D possibly TRBD1 on 6 matching bases. The V gene lost 6 bases and the J gene lost 5 bases, with 11 bases spanning the gap. This CDR3 has 12 residues. The germline CDR1 and CDR2 sequences are SQVTM and ANQGSEA. The CDR3 DNA sequence: TGCAGCGTCCGGGACACAGATCAGCCCCAGCATTTT. It specifies CSVRDTDQPQHF.

In the case of this clone: One end of the junction does not line up with germline, which may come from a read error. The chain uses TRBV18 and TRBJ1-3; no definite D call. This CDR3 contains 15 residues. The germline CDR1 and CDR2 sequences are KGHSH and LQKENI. CDR3 sequence (DNA): TGTGCCAGCTCACCGGAACAACTCTCTGGAAACATCATATATTTT. The encoded protein is CASSPEQLSGNIIYF.

V and J are TRBV6-8 and TRBJ1-2, with D perhaps TRBD1 (5 bases). Germline values: CDR1 MNHGY, CDR2 SAAAGT. This CDR3 comprises 15 residues. V shed 6 bases and J shed 0 bases, with 14 bases lying between them. The CDR3 protein is CASRERAGTNYGYTF. As DNA, the CDR3 is TGTGCCAGCAGGGAGAGGGCAGGGACTAACTATGGCTACACCTTC.

This clone was detected a few times. This chain joins TRBV9 and TRBJ2-1; TRBD2 matches at 9 bases. The germline CDR1 and CDR2 sequences are SGDLS and YYNGEE. Unmatched junction bases numbered 9, after V lost 5 bases and J lost 6 bases. The CDR3 is 15 residues long. CDR3 DNA: TGTGCCAGCAGTGAACGTCAGCGGGAGGTCAATGAGCAGTTCTTC. Its protein is CASSERQREVNEQFF.

The chain couples TRBV6-7 to TRBJ1-2; D remains unclear. TRBV6-7 is assigned to the ORF class and has an uncertain function. V dropped 7 bases and J dropped 7 bases, with 19 bases sitting between them. CDR3 length equals 14 residues. The CDR3 bases are TGTGCCAGCACCCCGGACGCGTCAGGCCGTGGCTACACCTTC. Amino acid sequence: CASTPDASGRGYTF.

This sequence joins TRBV19 and TRBJ1-2; TRBD1 might be the D (6 bases). The V gene's germline CDR1 is LNHDA and CDR2 SQIVND (reference sequence). The V end was cut by 6 bases, the J end by 8 bases, with 22 bases between. The CDR3 is 15 amino acids. This chain's CDR3 is CASSRDTSKSGGYTF. Here the CDR3 DNA reads TGTGCCAGTAGCCGGGACACCTCTAAATCAGGAGGCTACACCTTC.

In DNA, the CDR3 is TGCGCCAGCAGCTTGGGCGGGCCGACGTACGAGCAGTACTTC. Amino acids: CASSLGGPTYEQYF. The chain is built from TRBV5-1 and TRBJ2-7; perhaps TRBD2 as D (5 bases). V was clipped by 0 bases and J by 4 bases, with 11 bases between them. Looked up from germline, CDR1 is SGHRS and CDR2 is YFSETQ. The CDR3 is made up of 14 amino acids.

J is TRBJ1-1 and V is TRBV18; D gene uncertain. Trimming shortened V by 4 bases and J by 1 base, and 7 bases separated the two germline ends. The CDR3 spans 13 residues. Looked up from germline, CDR1 is KGHSH and CDR2 is LQKENI. CDR3 nucleotides: TGTGCCAGCTCACTACAGTCGAACACTGAAGCTTTCTTT. Amino acid sequence: CASSLQSNTEAFF.

This clone rates as large (0.1 to 1%). The same CDR3 arises from other DNA sequences in this sample as well. The V and J genes are TRBV9 and TRBJ1-6, with D possibly TRBD1 on 5 matching bases. The CDR3 runs 15 residues. CDR1 is SGDLS, CDR2 YYNGEE, per germline. Trimming removed 3 bases at V and 7 bases at J, with 14 bases between. Here the CDR3 reads CASSALRGENSPLHF. The CDR3 DNA reads TGTGCCAGCAGCGCCTTAAGGGGAGAGAATTCACCCCTCCACTTT.

This sequence joins TRBV18 and TRBJ1-4; D is possibly TRBD1 (6 bases). CDR1 and CDR2 (germline): KGHSH, LQKENI. There are 16 residues in the CDR3. V was cut by 1 base and J by 3 bases, with 12 bases left in between. CDR3 sequence (DNA): TGTGCCAGCTCACCACAACGGGGGCAAGCTAATGAAAAACTGTTTTTT. Protein sequence: CASSPQRGQANEKLFF.

The chain couples TRBV11-3 to TRBJ1-3, with D perhaps matching TRBD1 (5 bases). The CDR3 is made up of 16 amino acids. The germline V gene encodes CDR1 SGHNT and CDR2 YENEEA. The V and J ends lost 5 bases and 1 base respectively, with 15 bases between them. This CDR3 is CASSQFDWGSGNTIYF. CDR3 nucleotide sequence: TGTGCCAGCAGCCAATTCGACTGGGGGTCTGGAAACACCATATATTTT.